This TCR beta chain was sequenced for a study of CXCR3-negative and CXCR3-positive naive CD8 T cells. The CDR3 has 14 amino acids. CDR1 and CDR2 from the germline V gene are SGHTA and FQGTGA. As to this clonotype: The antigen is undetermined.

At about 310,000 cells each, triplicate sorts were carried out for each CD8+ T cell subset. Within the CD8+ T cell compartment, naive cells were CD45RO-CCR7+CD27+CD95-. UMI labels and 5' RACE were used to prepare the TRB cDNA libraries. TCRdb reprocessed the 5' RACE reads and stores each CDR3 protein as one record, lacking DNA. This repertoire comprises 130,000 or so distinct CDR3 sequences; its ten largest clones make up around 0.5%. Regarding the study as a whole: Comparably high diversity marked both naive subsets, whereas memory CD8+ cells had much lower diversity. CXCR3-negative and CXCR3-positive naive cells shared comparable TRBV-TRBJ usage, but memory cells did not.

The chain combines TRBV7-3 with TRBJ2-5; TCRdb picks TRBD1, but there is no DNA to check that call. Sequenced sample: naive CXCR3- CD8+ T cells from blood. Subset given: CD45RO-CCR7+CD27+CD95- naive CD8+ T cells lacking CXCR3 (TNR3-). The origin of this receptor is a human donor in good health. Some clones in this sample may be carry-over from other donors' samples. CDR3 amino acids: CASSLGTGQETQYF.